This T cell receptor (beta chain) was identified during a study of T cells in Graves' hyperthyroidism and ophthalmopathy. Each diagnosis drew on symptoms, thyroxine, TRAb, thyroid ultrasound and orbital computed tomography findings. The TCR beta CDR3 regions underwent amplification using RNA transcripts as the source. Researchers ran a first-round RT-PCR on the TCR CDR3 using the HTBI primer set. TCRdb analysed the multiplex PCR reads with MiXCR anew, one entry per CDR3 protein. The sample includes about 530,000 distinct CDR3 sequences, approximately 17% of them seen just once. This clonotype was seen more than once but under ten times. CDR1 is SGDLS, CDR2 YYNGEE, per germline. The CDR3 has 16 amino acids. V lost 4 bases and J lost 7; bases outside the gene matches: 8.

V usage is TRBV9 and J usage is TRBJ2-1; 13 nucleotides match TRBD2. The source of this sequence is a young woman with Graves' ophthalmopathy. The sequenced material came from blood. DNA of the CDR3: TGTGCCAGCAGCCCACTCGGACTAGCGGGAGTAAATGAGCAGTTCTTC. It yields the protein CASSPLGLAGVNEQFF.